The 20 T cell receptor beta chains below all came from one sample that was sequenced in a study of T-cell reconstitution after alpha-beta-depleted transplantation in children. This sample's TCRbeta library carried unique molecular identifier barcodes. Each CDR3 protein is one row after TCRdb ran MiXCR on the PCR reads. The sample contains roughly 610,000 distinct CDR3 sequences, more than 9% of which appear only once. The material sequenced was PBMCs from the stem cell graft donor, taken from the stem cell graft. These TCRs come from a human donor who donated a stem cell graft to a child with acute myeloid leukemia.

The CDR3 DNA sequence: TGCAGCGTTGAAGAATCAGTTCCACAGTTCTTC. Residues: CSVEESVPQFF. The J gene is TRBJ2-1, the V gene TRBV29-1; D is undetermined. The CDR3 extends over 11 amino acids. V shed 0 bases and J shed 13 bases, with 10 bases lying between them. Germline V gene lookup returns CDR1 SQVTM and CDR2 ANQGSEA.

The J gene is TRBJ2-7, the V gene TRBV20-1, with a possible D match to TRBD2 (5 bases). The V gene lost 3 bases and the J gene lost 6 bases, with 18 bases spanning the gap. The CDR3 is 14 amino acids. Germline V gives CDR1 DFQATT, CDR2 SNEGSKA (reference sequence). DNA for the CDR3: TGCAGTGCTAGCGCCGCGGGTGTCGCCGGCGAGCAGTACTTC. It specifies CSASAAGVAGEQYF.

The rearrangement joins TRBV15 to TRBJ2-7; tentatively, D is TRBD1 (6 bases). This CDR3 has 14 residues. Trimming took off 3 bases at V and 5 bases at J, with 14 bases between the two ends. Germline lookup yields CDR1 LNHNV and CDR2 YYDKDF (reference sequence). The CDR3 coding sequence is TGTGCCACCAGCAGTCCTCCGGGACACAACGAGCAGTACTTC. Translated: CATSSPPGHNEQYF. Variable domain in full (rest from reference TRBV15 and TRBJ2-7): DAMVIQNPRYQVTQFGKPVTLSCSQTLNHNVMYWYQQKSSQAPKLLFHYYDKDFNNEADTPDNFQSRRPNTSFCFLDIRSPGLGDTAMYLCATSSPPGHNEQYFGPGTRLTVT.

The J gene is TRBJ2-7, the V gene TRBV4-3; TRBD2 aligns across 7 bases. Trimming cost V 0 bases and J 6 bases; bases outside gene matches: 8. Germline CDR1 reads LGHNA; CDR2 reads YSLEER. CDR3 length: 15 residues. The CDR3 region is CASSQDGGSYFEQYF. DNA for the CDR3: TGCGCCAGCAGCCAAGACGGCGGGAGTTATTTCGAGCAGTACTTC.

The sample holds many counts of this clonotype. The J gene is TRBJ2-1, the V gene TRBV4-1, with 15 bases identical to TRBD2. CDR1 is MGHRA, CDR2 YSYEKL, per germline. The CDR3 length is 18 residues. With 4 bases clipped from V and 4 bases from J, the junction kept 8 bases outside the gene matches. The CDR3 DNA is TGCGCCAGCAGCCCGGGACTAGCGGGAGGAGGACCATACAATGAGCAGTTCTTC. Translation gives CASSPGLAGGGPYNEQFF.

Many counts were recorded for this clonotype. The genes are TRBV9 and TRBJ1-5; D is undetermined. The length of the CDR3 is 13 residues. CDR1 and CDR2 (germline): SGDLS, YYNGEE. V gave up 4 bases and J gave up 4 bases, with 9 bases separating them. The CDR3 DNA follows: TGTGCCAGCAGCACCACATCTAATCAGCCCCAGCATTTT. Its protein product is CASSTTSNQPQHF.

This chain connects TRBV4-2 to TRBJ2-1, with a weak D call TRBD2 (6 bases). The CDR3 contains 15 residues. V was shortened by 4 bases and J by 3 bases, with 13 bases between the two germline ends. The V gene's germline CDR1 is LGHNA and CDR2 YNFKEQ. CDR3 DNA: TGTGCCAGCAGCCCCAACTTAGCGGACTACAATGAGCAGTTCTTC. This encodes CASSPNLADYNEQFF.

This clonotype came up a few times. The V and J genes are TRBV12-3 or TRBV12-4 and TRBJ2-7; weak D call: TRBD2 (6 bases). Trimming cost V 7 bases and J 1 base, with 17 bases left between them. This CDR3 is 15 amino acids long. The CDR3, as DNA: TGTGCCAGCACCCTACGGGGTAGCGGTTCCTACGAGCAGTACTTC. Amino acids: CASTLRGSGSYEQYF.

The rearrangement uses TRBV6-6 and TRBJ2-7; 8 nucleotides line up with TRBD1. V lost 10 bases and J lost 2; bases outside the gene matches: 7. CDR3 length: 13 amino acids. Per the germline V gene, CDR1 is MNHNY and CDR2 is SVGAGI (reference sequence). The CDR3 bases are TGTGCCACCTGTCGGACAGGGACCTACGAGCAGTACTTC. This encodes CATCRTGTYEQYF.

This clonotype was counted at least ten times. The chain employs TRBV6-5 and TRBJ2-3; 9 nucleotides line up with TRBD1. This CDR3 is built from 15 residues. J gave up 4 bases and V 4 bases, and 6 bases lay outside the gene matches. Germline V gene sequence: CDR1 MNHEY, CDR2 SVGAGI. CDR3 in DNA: TGTGCCAGCAGTTCAACAGGGGGCTTAGCAGATACGCAGTATTTT. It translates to CASSSTGGLADTQYF.

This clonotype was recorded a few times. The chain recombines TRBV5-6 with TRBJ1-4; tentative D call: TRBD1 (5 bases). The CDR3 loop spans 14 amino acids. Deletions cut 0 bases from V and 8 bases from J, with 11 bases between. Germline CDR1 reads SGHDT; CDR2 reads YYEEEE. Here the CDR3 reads CASSLDDSKEKLFF. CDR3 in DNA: TGTGCCAGCAGCTTGGACGACAGTAAGGAAAAACTGTTTTTT.

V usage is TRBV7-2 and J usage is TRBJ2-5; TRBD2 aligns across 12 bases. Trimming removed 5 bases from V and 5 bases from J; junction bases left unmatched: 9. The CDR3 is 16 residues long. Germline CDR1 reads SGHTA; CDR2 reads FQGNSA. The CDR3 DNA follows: TGTGCCAGCAGCACTGGACTAGCGGGATATCGGGAGACCCAGTACTTC. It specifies CASSTGLAGYRETQYF. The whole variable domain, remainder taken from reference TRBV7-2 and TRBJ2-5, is GAGVSQSPSNKVTEKGKDVELRCDPISGHTALYWYRQSLGQGLEFLIYFQGNSAPDKSGLPSDRFSAERTGGSVSTLTIQRTQQEDSAVYLCASSTGLAGYRETQYFGPGTRLLVL.

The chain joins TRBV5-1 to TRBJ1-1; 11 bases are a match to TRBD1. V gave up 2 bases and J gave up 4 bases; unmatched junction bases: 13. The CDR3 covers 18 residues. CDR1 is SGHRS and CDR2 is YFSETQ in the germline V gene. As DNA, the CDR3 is TGCGCCAGCAGCTTTCTCAGGGGGACAGGGGGGAGAGTCACTGAAGCTTTCTTT. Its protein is CASSFLRGTGGRVTEAFF.

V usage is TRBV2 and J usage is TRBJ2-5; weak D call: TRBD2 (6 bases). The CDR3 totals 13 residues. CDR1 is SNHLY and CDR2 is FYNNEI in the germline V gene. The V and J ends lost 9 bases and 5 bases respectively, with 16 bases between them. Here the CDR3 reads CARWDSAGETQYF. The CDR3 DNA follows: TGTGCCAGGTGGGATTCCGCGGGGGAGACCCAGTACTTC.

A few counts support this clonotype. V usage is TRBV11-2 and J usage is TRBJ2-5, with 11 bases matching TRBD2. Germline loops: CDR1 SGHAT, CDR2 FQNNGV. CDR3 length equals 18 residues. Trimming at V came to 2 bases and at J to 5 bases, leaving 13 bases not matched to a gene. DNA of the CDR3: TGTGCCAGCAGCTTAACCCCCCTTATAGCGGGAGGGGGGGAGACCCAGTACTTC. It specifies CASSLTPLIAGGGETQYF.

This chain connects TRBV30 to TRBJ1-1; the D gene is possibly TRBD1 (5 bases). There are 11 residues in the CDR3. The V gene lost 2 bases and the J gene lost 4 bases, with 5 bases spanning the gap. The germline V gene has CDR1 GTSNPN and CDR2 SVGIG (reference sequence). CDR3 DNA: TGTGCCTGGAGTAGGGGCACTGAAGCTTTCTTT. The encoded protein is CAWSRGTEAFF.

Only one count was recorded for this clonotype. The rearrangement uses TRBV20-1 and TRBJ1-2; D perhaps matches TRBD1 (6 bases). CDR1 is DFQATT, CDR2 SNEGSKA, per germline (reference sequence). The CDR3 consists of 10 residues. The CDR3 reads CGQYRDGYTF. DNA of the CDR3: TGCGGACAGTACAGGGATGGCTACACCTTC.

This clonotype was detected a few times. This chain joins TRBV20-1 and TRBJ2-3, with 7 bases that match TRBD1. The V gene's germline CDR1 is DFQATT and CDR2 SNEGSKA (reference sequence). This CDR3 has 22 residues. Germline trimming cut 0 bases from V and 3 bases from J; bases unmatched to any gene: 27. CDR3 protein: CSARERTGENDSPEASTDTQYF. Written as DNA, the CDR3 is TGCAGTGCTAGAGAAAGGACAGGCGAAAACGATTCCCCCGAAGCCTCGACAGATACGCAGTATTTT.

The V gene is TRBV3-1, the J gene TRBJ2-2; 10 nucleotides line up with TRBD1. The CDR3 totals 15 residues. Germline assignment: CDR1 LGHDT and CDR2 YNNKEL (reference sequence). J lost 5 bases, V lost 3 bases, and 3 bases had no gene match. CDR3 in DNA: TGTGCCAGCAGCCACGGGGACAGGGGTACCGGGGAGCTGTTTTTT. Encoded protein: CASSHGDRGTGELFF.

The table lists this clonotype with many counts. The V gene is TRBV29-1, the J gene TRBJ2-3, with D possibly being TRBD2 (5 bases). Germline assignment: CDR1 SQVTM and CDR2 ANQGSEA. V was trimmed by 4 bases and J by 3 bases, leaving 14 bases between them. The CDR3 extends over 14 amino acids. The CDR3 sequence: CSVGLRGITDTQYF. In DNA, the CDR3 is TGCAGCGTTGGACTCCGGGGTATTACAGATACGCAGTATTTT.